These 19 T cell receptor beta chains were sequenced from one sample in a study of blood T cell repertoires in COVID-19. Clones were read by immunoSEQ multiplex PCR, and TCRdb kept only the in-frame ones, dropping some. The sample has 68,000 or so clones, roughly 88% seen once. Sequences were obtained from peripheral blood. These receptors came from a man aged 25-40 years with acute or convalescent COVID-19.

The chain couples TRBV27 to TRBJ2-5, with a tentative D call TRBD1 (5 bases). This CDR3 is built from 15 residues. The germline V gene has CDR1 MNHEY and CDR2 SMNVEV (reference sequence). The ends were cut back, 4 bases at V and 5 bases at J, with 17 bases in the middle. CDR3 coding DNA: TGTGCCAGCAGTTCTAGGGGCAGGGCCCGCGAGACCCAGTACTTC. Translating it yields CASSSRGRARETQYF.

The chain recombines TRBV2 with TRBJ2-1; D gene unclear. V gave up 8 bases and J gave up 8 bases, with 10 bases separating them. Germline CDR1 and CDR2: SNHLY and FYNNEI. The CDR3 is made up of 11 amino acids. CDR3 DNA sequence: TGTGCCAGCGTACTTGCGGATGAGCAGTTCTTC. Translating it yields CASVLADEQFF.

This clone was observed once. The chain has TRBV7-9 and TRBJ2-7; TRBD2 is a possible D gene (6 bases). V lost 5 bases to trimming and J lost 6 bases, with 23 bases between them. From germline, CDR1 is SEHNR and CDR2 FQNEAQ (reference sequence). There are 16 residues in the CDR3. The CDR3 reads CASSDTGTPGTGEQYF. The CDR3 nucleotides read TGTGCCAGCAGCGATACCGGGACGCCCGGGACTGGCGAGCAGTACTTC.

The rearrangement uses TRBV18 and TRBJ2-7, with D possibly matching TRBD2 (5 bases). Trimming took off 3 bases at V and 3 bases at J, with 9 bases between the two ends. The germline gives CDR1 KGHSH, CDR2 LQKENI. The CDR3 extends over 13 amino acids. The CDR3 DNA sequence: TGTGCCAGCTCACCTGTCCGGGACTACGAGCAGTACTTC. It yields the protein CASSPVRDYEQYF.

The V gene is TRBV29-1, the J gene TRBJ2-2, with D perhaps matching TRBD2 (6 bases). V dropped 5 bases and J dropped 8 bases, with 15 bases sitting between them. The CDR3 has 13 amino acids. Germline V gene sequence: CDR1 SQVTM, CDR2 ANQGSEA. The CDR3 reads CSVRRGMAGELFF. CDR3 DNA sequence: TGCAGCGTTCGACGGGGGATGGCGGGGGAGCTGTTTTTT.

This clone was counted between two and nine times. V and J are TRBV7-8 and TRBJ1-4; TRBD1 aligns across 8 bases. The CDR3 has 18 residues. Germline values: CDR1 SGHVS, CDR2 FQNEAQ. Trimming at V came to 2 bases and at J to 0 bases, leaving 8 bases not matched to a gene. Written as DNA, the CDR3 is TGTGCCAGCAGCTTACCACGACAGGGGCTTGCAACTAATGAAAAACTGTTTTTT. Protein sequence: CASSLPRQGLATNEKLFF.

In DNA, the CDR3 is TGTGCCAGCAGCCCTGCCCTCGAGGGAGAGACCCAGTACTTC. Its translation: CASSPALEGETQYF. V and J are TRBV7-8 and TRBJ2-5, with a tentative D call TRBD2 (5 bases). Germline V gives CDR1 SGHVS, CDR2 FQNEAQ. The V end was cut by 5 bases, the J end by 4 bases, with 14 bases between. The CDR3 length is 14 residues.

The rearrangement links TRBV11-1 to TRBJ2-1; D remains unclear. This CDR3 has 13 amino acids. Trimming shortened V by 1 base and J by 9 bases, and 10 bases separated the two germline ends. Germline V gene data show CDR1 as SGHAT and CDR2 as FQDESV (reference sequence). In DNA form, the CDR3 reads TGTGCCAGCAGCTTAGAGTGGAGCACTGAGCAGTTCTTC. It encodes CASSLEWSTEQFF. The full variable domain, its missing parts supplied by reference TRBV11-1 and TRBJ2-1, is EAEVAQSPRYKITEKSQAVAFWCDPISGHATLYWYRQILGQGPELLVQFQDESVVDDSQLPKDRFSAERLKGVDSTLKIQPAELGDSAMYLCASSLEWSTEQFFGPGTRLTVL.

The CDR3 DNA reads as TGTGCCAGCTCTAGACAGATTAATTCACCCCTCCACTTT. Translating gives CASSRQINSPLHF. This rearrangement joins TRBV28 to TRBJ1-6; D possibly corresponds to TRBD1 (5 bases). The V gene lost 8 bases and the J gene lost 6 bases, with 11 bases spanning the gap. The CDR3 sequence is 13 residues long. The germline CDR1 and CDR2 sequences are MDHEN and SYDVKM.

This clone was counted once. The chain is built from TRBV4-1 and TRBJ2-5, with D possibly TRBD2 on 6 matching bases. The ends were cut back, 3 bases at V and 5 bases at J, with 25 bases in the middle. Germline assignment: CDR1 MGHRA and CDR2 YSYEKL. CDR3 size: 18 residues. The CDR3 coding sequence is TGCGCCAGCAGCCAGTATCCCATTGGAGGGCCTACTGCCGAGACCCAGTACTTC. Translating it yields CASSQYPIGGPTAETQYF.

The chain recombines TRBV30 with TRBJ2-7; 9 positions agree with TRBD2. CDR3 length: 13 amino acids. Per germline, CDR1 GTSNPN and CDR2 SVGIG (reference sequence). After removal of 1 base from V and 3 bases from J, the junction contained 1 base not matched to a gene. This CDR3 reads CAWSGSGSYEQYF. Here the CDR3 DNA reads TGTGCCTGGAGTGGTAGCGGGAGCTACGAGCAGTACTTC.

This clone occurred once. The chain has TRBV6-5 and TRBJ2-6, with D possibly TRBD1 on 6 matching bases. V lost 6 bases to trimming and J lost 1 base, with 10 bases between them. This CDR3 spans 15 amino acids. Germline CDR1 reads MNHEY; CDR2 reads SVGAGI. The CDR3 reads CASSPTGSGANVLTF. The CDR3 nucleotides are TGTGCCAGCAGCCCCACAGGGTCTGGGGCCAACGTCCTGACTTTC.

The chain employs TRBV9 and TRBJ1-4, with D unresolved. Trimming cost V 3 bases and J 3 bases, with 18 bases left between them. CDR1 is SGDLS, CDR2 YYNGEE, per germline. The CDR3 has 17 amino acids. The CDR3 here is CASSANPYRVSNEKLFF. DNA for the CDR3: TGTGCCAGCAGCGCAAACCCTTACAGAGTCTCTAATGAAAAACTGTTTTTT.

V and J are TRBV2 and TRBJ2-7, with D possibly TRBD1 on 6 matching bases. Germline-derived CDR1 and CDR2 are SNHLY and FYNNEI. The CDR3 extends over 12 amino acids. V dropped 5 bases and J dropped 5 bases, with 10 bases sitting between them. CDR3 amino acids: CASSTGYHEQYF. The CDR3 DNA follows: TGTGCCAGCAGTACAGGGTACCACGAGCAGTACTTC. The complete variable domain, with remaining parts taken from reference TRBV2 and TRBJ2-7, reads EPEVTQTPSHQVTQMGQEVILRCVPISNHLYFYWYRQILGQKVEFLVSFYNNEISEKSEIFDDQFSVERPDGSNFTLKIRSTKLEDSAMYFCASSTGYHEQYFGPGTRLTVT.

V gene TRBV28 combines with J gene TRBJ2-7, with D hard to call. Trimming cost V 4 bases and J 4 bases, with 20 bases left between them. The CDR3 length is 16 residues. Per the germline V gene, CDR1 is MDHEN and CDR2 is SYDVKM. The CDR3 spells CASSSAGDSDFYEQYF. The CDR3 bases are TGTGCCAGCAGTTCCGCTGGCGATTCAGACTTTTACGAGCAGTACTTC. The full variable domain, with the rest looked up from reference TRBV28 and TRBJ2-7, is DVKVTQSSRYLVKRTGEKVFLECVQDMDHENMFWYRQDPGLGLRLIYFSYDVKMKEKGDIPEGYSVSREKKERFSLILESASTNQTSMYLCASSSAGDSDFYEQYFGPGTRLTVT.

This chain uses TRBV5-1 with TRBJ2-2; 14 bases align to TRBD2. Losses at the gene ends were 3 bases for V and 4 bases for J; bases not matched to a gene: 8. This CDR3 contains 18 residues. Per the germline V gene, CDR1 is SGHRS and CDR2 is YFSETQ. The CDR3 DNA follows: TGCGCCAGCAGCTCGGGACTAGCGGGAGTGACGTCCACCGGGGAGCTGTTTTTT. Translation gives CASSSGLAGVTSTGELFF.

CDR3 loop: CASTRIGLAGFFSYEQYF. The CDR3 nucleotides are TGTGCCAGCACCCGAATCGGACTAGCGGGGTTTTTCTCCTACGAGCAGTACTTC. V and J are TRBV2 and TRBJ2-7; 12 positions agree with TRBD2. The CDR3 consists of 18 residues. The V segment lost 7 bases and the J segment 0 bases; nucleotides outside the gene matches: 13. In germline, CDR1 is SNHLY, CDR2 FYNNEI.

The CDR3 DNA sequence: TGTGCCAGCACCGGTGTCTCCACTGAAGCTTTCTTT. Residues: CASTGVSTEAFF. The V gene is TRBV6-6, the J gene TRBJ1-1; D gene ambiguous. CDR3 length equals 12 residues. The V gene's germline CDR1 is MNHNY and CDR2 SVGAGI (reference sequence). The V end was cut by 7 bases, the J end by 4 bases, with 10 bases between.

The J gene is TRBJ2-2, the V gene TRBV5-6, with TRBD1 matching over 9 bases. There are 15 residues in the CDR3. V lost 4 bases and J lost 7; bases outside the gene matches: 8. Per the germline V gene, CDR1 is SGHDT and CDR2 is YYEEEE. The CDR3 sequence: CASSPGTGIIGELFF. The DNA of the CDR3 is TGTGCCAGCAGCCCCGGGACAGGGATCATCGGGGAGCTGTTTTTT.